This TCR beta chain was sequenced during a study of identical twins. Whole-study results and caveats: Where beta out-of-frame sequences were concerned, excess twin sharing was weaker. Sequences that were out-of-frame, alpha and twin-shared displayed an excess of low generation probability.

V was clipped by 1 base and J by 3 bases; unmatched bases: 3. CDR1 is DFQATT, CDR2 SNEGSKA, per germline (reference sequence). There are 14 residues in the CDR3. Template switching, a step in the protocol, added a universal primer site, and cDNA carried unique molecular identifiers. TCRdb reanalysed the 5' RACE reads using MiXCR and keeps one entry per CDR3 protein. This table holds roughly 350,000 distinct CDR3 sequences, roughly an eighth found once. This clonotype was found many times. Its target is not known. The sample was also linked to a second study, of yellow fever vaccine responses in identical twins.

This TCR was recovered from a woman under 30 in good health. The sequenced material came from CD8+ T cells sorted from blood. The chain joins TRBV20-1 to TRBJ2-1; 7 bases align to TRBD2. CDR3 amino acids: CSARAGGSYNEQFF. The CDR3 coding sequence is TGCAGTGCTAGAGCGGGAGGAAGCTACAATGAGCAGTTCTTC.